This T cell receptor beta chain was found in a study of CD8 T cells in ankylosing spondylitis. Findings and caveats of the study: The authors found the disease-linked clones to be CD8+ and relatively rare in peripheral blood. Significant enrichment of disease-linked clones was reported in matched ankylosing spondylitis synovial fluid.

Quantitative barcoded 5'-RACE was used to prepare TCR beta libraries. Each CDR3 protein gets one entry after TCRdb re-called the 5' RACE reads with MiXCR. The data hold some 42,000 distinct CDR3 sequences, with 2.7% observed a single time. Trimming left V 3 bases short and J 3 bases short, with 17 bases between. This CDR3 region has 16 residues. Per the germline V gene, CDR1 is SGDLS and CDR2 is YYNGEE. This clonotype was observed many times. Its antigen is as yet unknown. This chain uses TRBV9 with TRBJ2-3; D might be TRBD2 (6 bases). The sequenced sample consisted of blood, either unsorted or a sorted T cell fraction (not recorded which). The receptor's source is a male donor with ankylosing spondylitis or in good health (not recorded which). CDR3: CASSGRLGRSTDTQYF. CDR3 DNA: TGTGCCAGCAGCGGGCGACTAGGGAGAAGTACAGATACGCAGTATTTT.